This passage covers 9 T cell receptor beta chains from one sample sequenced in a study of CD8 T cells in Susac syndrome. With random hexamers, reverse transcription was performed on about 0.5 to 1 ug of RNA. TCRdb re-analysed the immunoSEQ multiplex PCR reads in MiXCR, keeping a single row per CDR3 protein. Among roughly 150,000 distinct CDR3 sequences listed, roughly 94% were seen once. Sequencing used CD4+ T cells from PBMCs. These receptors all come from a human donor with multiple sclerosis.

About this clonotype itself: One junction end does not reproduce the germline sequence, and a read error may be involved. V is TRBV2 and J is TRBJ1-5; no firm D call. CDR3 size: 11 residues. The germline CDR1 and CDR2 sequences are SNHLY and FYNNEI. The CDR3 nucleotides are TGTGCCAGCAGCGAAGAAAAGCCCCAGCATTTT. Translating it yields CASSEEKPQHF.

This clonotype was seen just once. The genes are TRBV2 and TRBJ2-1, with 7 bases matching TRBD2. V was pared by 4 bases and J by 8 bases, with 8 bases of the junction left unmatched. This CDR3 region has 14 residues. CDR1 and CDR2 (germline): SNHLY, FYNNEI. The CDR3 coding sequence is TGTGCCAGCAGTGTACGGACTAGGGCGGATGAGCAGTTCTTC. It encodes CASSVRTRADEQFF.

In nucleotides, the CDR3 is TGCGCCAGCAGCCAAGTTCCGACAGGGGGTTTCTACGAGCAGTACTTC. Translation: CASSQVPTGGFYEQYF. This chain joins TRBV4-3 and TRBJ2-7; 9 bases are a match to TRBD1. V was pared by 1 base and J by 3 bases, with 7 bases of the junction left unmatched. This CDR3 comprises 16 residues. Germline assignment: CDR1 LGHNA and CDR2 YSLEER.

The CDR3 region is CASSAGLSAETQYF. CDR3 bases: TGTGCCAGCAGCGCCGGGCTAAGCGCGGAGACCCAGTACTTC. The chain combines TRBV11-2 with TRBJ2-5; D not certain. V was pared by 5 bases and J by 5 bases, with 15 bases between. The germline CDR1 and CDR2 sequences are SGHAT and FQNNGV. The CDR3 covers 14 residues.

The chain is built from TRBV20-1 and TRBJ2-3; D may be TRBD2 (5 bases). V was clipped by 8 bases and J by 8 bases, with 23 bases between them. The CDR3 covers 14 residues. Germline V lookup: CDR1 DFQATT, CDR2 SNEGSKA (reference sequence). The DNA of the CDR3 is TGCAGTCAATCCCTCGCTAGCTCGGATGGTACGCAGTATTTT. Amino acid sequence: CSQSLASSDGTQYF.

The chain couples TRBV24-1 to TRBJ2-5; D possibly corresponds to TRBD1 (5 bases). This CDR3 has 13 amino acids. Germline CDR1 and CDR2: KGHDR and SFDVKD. V shed 4 bases and J shed 6 bases, with 11 bases lying between them. The CDR3 DNA reads as TGTGCCACCAGTGACCAGGACATGAAGACCCAGTACTTC. This gives the protein CATSDQDMKTQYF.

The chain has TRBV10-3 and TRBJ2-7; 11 positions match TRBD2. The CDR3 length is 15 residues. V was pared by 4 bases and J by 2 bases, with 4 bases of the junction left unmatched. From germline, CDR1 is ENHRY and CDR2 SYGVKD. The CDR3 region is CAISGLAGRTYEQYF. The CDR3 nucleotides are TGTGCCATCAGTGGACTAGCGGGAAGAACCTACGAGCAGTACTTC.

CDR3 bases: TGCAGTGCACCCGTAAGGGACAGGCCTCTGGAAGCTTTCTTT. Protein product: CSAPVRDRPLEAFF. The chain recombines TRBV20-1 with TRBJ1-1; TRBD1 matches 8 bases. V lost 6 bases, J lost 8 bases, and 14 bases stayed unmatched. CDR3 length: 14 amino acids. Germline V gives CDR1 DFQATT, CDR2 SNEGSKA (reference sequence).

The chain joins TRBV18 to TRBJ1-5; tentatively, D is TRBD1 (6 bases). The CDR3 sequence is 14 residues long. Per the germline V gene, CDR1 is KGHSH and CDR2 is LQKENI. V lost 2 bases, J lost 4 bases, and 9 bases lay in between. Written as DNA, the CDR3 is TGTGCCAGCTCACCAAGGACAGAGAATCAGCCCCAGCATTTT. Residues: CASSPRTENQPQHF.